The 26 T cell receptor beta chains in this list originate from one sample, sequenced in a study of blood T cells in healthy people across ages. A second PCR, run for roughly 7 to 11 cycles, used a sample-barcoded 5' primer plus a J-beta primer mix. TCRdb called the 5' RACE reads again in MiXCR, with one record for every CDR3 protein. The sample holds about 1.4 million distinct CDR3 sequences; 59% are singletons and the top ten take 6.7%. The sample taken for sequencing was blood. These receptors all stem from a young man in good health.

The genes are TRBV28 and TRBJ2-3, with 8 bases lining up with TRBD1. CDR3 length equals 17 residues. The trim removed 5 bases at V and 0 bases at J, leaving 10 bases unmatched. The V gene's germline CDR1 is MDHEN and CDR2 SYDVKM. CDR3 nucleotides: TGTGCCAGCAGTACCATTCCAGGGGGCTTTAGCACAGATACGCAGTATTTT. Translating gives CASSTIPGGFSTDTQYF.

This clonotype was counted a few times. The V gene is TRBV4-2, the J gene TRBJ1-1; D is unresolved. Looked up from germline, CDR1 is LGHNA and CDR2 is YNFKEQ. This CDR3 contains 13 residues. With 0 bases removed from V and 3 bases from J, the gap between germline ends came to 5 bases. The CDR3 region is CASSQDVDTEAFF. Written as DNA, the CDR3 is TGTGCCAGCAGCCAAGATGTGGACACTGAAGCTTTCTTT.

This clonotype has more than one count but fewer than ten. The chain joins TRBV6-2 or TRBV6-3 to TRBJ1-2, with no clear D. The CDR3 is 14 amino acids. The ends were cut back, 0 bases at V and 8 bases at J, with 13 bases in the middle. CDR1 is MNHEY and CDR2 is SVGEGT in the germline V gene. This chain's CDR3 is CASSYSPDINGYTF. The DNA for the CDR3 is TGTGCCAGCAGTTACTCGCCCGACATCAACGGCTACACCTTC.

The chain recombines TRBV4-1 with TRBJ1-2; D is ambiguous. The ends were cut back, 0 bases at V and 4 bases at J, with 6 bases in the middle. This CDR3 has 13 amino acids. Germline V CDR1 and CDR2: MGHRA, YSYEKL. CDR3 loop: CASSQERTYGYTF. Here the CDR3 DNA reads TGCGCCAGCAGCCAAGAGCGGACCTATGGCTACACCTTC.

This chain links TRBV20-1 with TRBJ2-7; TRBD1 agrees at 9 bases. Germline CDR1 is DFQATT and CDR2 is SNEGSKA (reference sequence). The CDR3 runs to 15 residues. Trimming cost V 2 bases and J 1 base; bases outside gene matches: 6. CDR3 in DNA: TGCAGTGCTAGATGGACAGGGGTAGGGTCCTACGAGCAGTACTTC. This translates into CSARWTGVGSYEQYF.

This clonotype has only a few counts. The chain couples TRBV2 to TRBJ2-1, with TRBD2 matching 9 bases. Germline V CDR1 and CDR2: SNHLY, FYNNEI. The CDR3 contains 15 residues. The V gene end was trimmed by 1 base and the J gene end by 4 bases; junction bases not matched to a gene: 2. The CDR3 coding sequence is TGTGCCAGCAGTGAAGAAGCGGGGGGTTACAATGAGCAGTTCTTC. Amino acid sequence: CASSEEAGGYNEQFF.

This clonotype was seen a few times. This sequence joins TRBV4-1 and TRBJ1-5; the D is unclear. Trimming cost V 3 bases and J 7 bases, with 10 bases left between them. The CDR3 contains 13 residues. CDR1 and CDR2 (germline): MGHRA, YSYEKL. The chain's CDR3 is CASSQVVGQPQHF. The CDR3 bases are TGCGCCAGCAGCCAGGTGGTTGGGCAGCCCCAGCATTTT.

Turning to this clonotype: This may be a read error, as it is one base from a much larger clone. V and J are TRBV11-2 and TRBJ2-4; D might be TRBD1 or TRBD2, each matching 5 bases. In germline, CDR1 is SGHAT, CDR2 FQNNGV. The length of the CDR3 is 14 residues. V lost 5 bases and J lost 13, with 21 bases in between. The CDR3 spells CASSVRDPYNEQYF. CDR3 DNA sequence: TGTGCCAGCAGCGTCCGGGACCCATACAATGAGCAGTACTTC. The full variable domain, its missing parts supplied by reference TRBV11-2 and TRBJ2-4, is EAGVAQSPRYKIIEKRQSVAFWCNPISGHATLYWYQQILGQGPKLLIQFQNNGVVDDSQLPKDRFSAERLKGVDSTLKIQPAKLEDSAVYLCASSVRDPYNEQYFGAGTRLSVL.

The chain is built from TRBV29-1 and TRBJ2-5; 8 bases align to TRBD2. Germline trimming cut 4 bases from V and 1 base from J; bases unmatched to any gene: 8. The CDR3 sequence is 15 residues long. Germline assignment: CDR1 SQVTM and CDR2 ANQGSEA. The CDR3 nucleotides are TGCAGCGTTGTGTTACTAGCGGAATCCCAAGAGACCCAGTACTTC. Encoded protein: CSVVLLAESQETQYF.

This clonotype was seen more than once but under ten times. This chain joins TRBV29-1 and TRBJ1-2, with 7 bases that match TRBD1. The CDR3 is 12 residues long. After removal of 3 bases from V and 4 bases from J, the junction contained 2 bases not matched to a gene. Germline V gives CDR1 SQVTM, CDR2 ANQGSEA. For the CDR3, the DNA is TGCAGCGTTGAGGAGGGGGCCTATGGCTACACCTTC. As protein: CSVEEGAYGYTF.

Only one count was recorded for this clonotype. The rearrangement uses TRBV21-1 and TRBJ2-7; TRBD2, the table's D call, lacks a check against the DNA. TRBV21-1 represents a pseudogene. The CDR3 contains 18 residues. The CDR3 nucleotides are TGTGCCAGCAGCACCGGACTAGCGGGCAGACCCCACCTCTACGAGCAGTACTTC. The encoded protein is CASSTGLAGRPHLYEQYF.

V usage is TRBV20-1 and J usage is TRBJ1-5; weak D call: TRBD1 (6 bases). The germline gives CDR1 DFQATT, CDR2 SNEGSKA (reference sequence). This CDR3 is 13 amino acids long. V lost 4 bases, J lost 3 bases, and 10 bases lay in between. CDR3 sequence: CSAIGGSNQPQHF. The CDR3 region has the DNA TGCAGTGCTATAGGGGGGTCCAATCAGCCCCAGCATTTT.

V gene TRBV14 combines with J gene TRBJ2-7, with 7 bases aligning to TRBD2. The trim removed 9 bases at V and 0 bases at J, leaving 5 bases unmatched. The CDR3 length is 13 residues. Germline V gives CDR1 SGHDN, CDR2 FVKESK. This CDR3 reads CASTSANSYEQYF. In nucleotides, the CDR3 is TGTGCCAGTACTAGCGCGAACTCCTACGAGCAGTACTTC.

This chain uses TRBV29-1 with TRBJ2-7; D perhaps matches TRBD2 (6 bases). This CDR3 has 11 amino acids. The V gene lost 7 bases and the J gene lost 7 bases, with 14 bases spanning the gap. Germline V gene sequence: CDR1 SQVTM, CDR2 ANQGSEA. The CDR3 spells CSAGAVGEQYF. The CDR3 DNA follows: TGCAGCGCGGGAGCGGTGGGAGAGCAGTACTTC.

This chain links TRBV29-1 with TRBJ2-5; the D gene is possibly TRBD1 (5 bases). The DNA end is a closer match to TRBJ2-7, so the J assignment may be wrong. Germline V gene sequence: CDR1 SQVTM, CDR2 ANQGSEA. The CDR3 totals 14 residues. The CDR3 bases are TGCAGCGTTGGGGGCCTCTCAGAACACGACGAGCAGTACTTC. It yields the protein CSVGGLSEHDEQYF.

This clonotype was seen a single time. Germline and junction disagree at one end, which may indicate a read error. The rearrangement links TRBV6-5 to TRBJ2-1, with 13 bases identical to TRBD2. This CDR3 region has 13 residues. Germline CDR1 MNHEY, CDR2 SVGAGI. The CDR3 nucleotides read TGCGCCAGCAGGAGGACTAGCGGGGGTGAGCAGTTCTTC. This encodes CASRRTSGGEQFF.

CDR3 coding DNA: TGTGCCAGCAGCCATGTCGACACACACTCGCAGTATTTT. This gives the protein CASSHVDTHSQYF. V gene TRBV3-1 combines with J gene TRBJ2-3; D unclear. The length of the CDR3 is 13 residues. Germline CDR1 is LGHDT and CDR2 is YNNKEL (reference sequence). The V end was cut by 3 bases, the J end by 10 bases, with 14 bases between.

This clonotype was counted between two and nine times. CDR3 coding DNA: TGTGCCAGCAGTTACGGGGCTGCTGAAGCTTTCTTT. It is translated as CASSYGAAEAFF. This chain connects TRBV6-6 to TRBJ1-1, with D tentatively TRBD1 (5 bases). V lost 2 bases and J 6 bases, leaving 7 bases between the germline ends. Germline assignment: CDR1 MNHNY and CDR2 SVGAGI (reference sequence). This CDR3 is built from 12 residues.

This clonotype was seen a handful of times. The chain is built from TRBV14 and TRBJ2-6; D perhaps matches TRBD1 (6 bases). CDR3 length: 17 amino acids. Germline V gene sequence: CDR1 SGHDN, CDR2 FVKESK. V lost 1 base and J 2 bases, leaving 12 bases between the germline ends. For the CDR3, the DNA is TGTGCCAGCAGCCAAGGGGGGCACAGGGCTGGGGCCAACGTCCTGACTTTC. Translation gives CASSQGGHRAGANVLTF.

The rearrangement joins TRBV7-9 to TRBJ1-4; D unresolved. Trimming took 0 bases from V and 4 from J, leaving 12 bases between them. The CDR3 covers 16 residues. The germline CDR1 and CDR2 sequences are SEHNR and FQNEAQ (reference sequence). The DNA for the CDR3 is TGTGCCAGCAGCTTAGCGGTGGCAGCCGATAATGAAAAACTGTTTTTT. Encoded protein: CASSLAVAADNEKLFF.

The chain joins TRBV4-2 to TRBJ1-1; D is uncertain. Trimming removed 4 bases from V and 4 bases from J, with 10 bases in between. Germline CDR1 is LGHNA and CDR2 is YNFKEQ. The CDR3 loop spans 13 amino acids. The CDR3 spells CASSPDWSTEAFF. CDR3 bases: TGTGCCAGCAGCCCCGATTGGAGCACTGAAGCTTTCTTT.

The chain employs TRBV6-5 and TRBJ1-2; TRBD1 matches 8 bases. The CDR3 contains 15 residues. The germline V gene encodes CDR1 MNHEY and CDR2 SVGAGI. The V and J ends lost 7 bases and 5 bases, in that order; junction bases with no gene match: 12. The DNA for the CDR3 is TGTGCCAGCAAGACAGCAGGGGGCTTAGGATATGGCTACACCTTC. The encoded protein is CASKTAGGLGYGYTF.

This sequence joins TRBV6-5 and TRBJ2-5; a possible D gene is TRBD2 (6 bases). The germline V gene has CDR1 MNHEY and CDR2 SVGAGI. The CDR3 has 15 amino acids. Trimming removed 2 bases at V and 4 bases at J, with 14 bases between. CDR3 sequence (DNA): TGTGCCAGCAGTTACGGCGGGGTATCGGGAGAGACCCAGTACTTC. Translated, it gives CASSYGGVSGETQYF.

This rearrangement joins TRBV7-6 to TRBJ2-7; D not resolved. This CDR3 contains 12 residues. The ends were cut back, 3 bases at V and 7 bases at J, with 10 bases in the middle. CDR1 and CDR2 from the germline V gene are SGHVS and FNYEAQ. CDR3 region: CASSFDREEQYF. The CDR3 bases are TGTGCCAGCAGCTTCGACCGTGAGGAGCAGTACTTC.

The gene calls are TRBV20-1 and TRBJ1-2; a possible D gene is TRBD1 (6 bases). The CDR3 contains 16 residues. Germline CDR1 and CDR2: DFQATT and SNEGSKA (reference sequence). Deletions cut 0 bases from V and 3 bases from J, with 17 bases between. CDR3 nucleotide sequence: TGCAGTGCTAGAGATAGGCCGCGGGGGCGCGACTATGGCTACACCTTC. Residues: CSARDRPRGRDYGYTF.

The CDR3: CASSEPNTQYF. DNA for the CDR3: TGTGCCAGCAGTGAACCTAATACGCAGTATTTT. The rearrangement uses TRBV2 and TRBJ2-3; D remains unclear. This CDR3 has 11 amino acids. Trimming took 2 bases from V and 7 from J, leaving 4 bases between them. From germline, CDR1 is SNHLY and CDR2 FYNNEI.